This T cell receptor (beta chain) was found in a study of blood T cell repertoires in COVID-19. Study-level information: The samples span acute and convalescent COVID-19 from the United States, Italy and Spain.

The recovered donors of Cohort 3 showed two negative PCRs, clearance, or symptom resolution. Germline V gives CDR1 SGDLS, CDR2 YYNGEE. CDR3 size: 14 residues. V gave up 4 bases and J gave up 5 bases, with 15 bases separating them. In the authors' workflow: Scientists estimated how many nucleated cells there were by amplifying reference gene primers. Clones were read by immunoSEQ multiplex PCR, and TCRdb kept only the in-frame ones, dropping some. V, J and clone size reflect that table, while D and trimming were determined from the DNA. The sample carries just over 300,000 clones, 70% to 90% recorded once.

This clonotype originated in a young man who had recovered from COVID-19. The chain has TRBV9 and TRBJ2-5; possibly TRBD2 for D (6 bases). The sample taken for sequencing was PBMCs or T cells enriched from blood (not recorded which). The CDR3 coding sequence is TGTGCCAGCAGCTTCGCCTCTGCGGGGGAGACCCAGTACTTC. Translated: CASSFASAGETQYF.